This TCR beta chain was observed in a study of OX40 agonist ivuxolimab in advanced cancers. The data were produced by immunoSEQ multiplex PCR, yet TCRdb's version contains in-frame clones alone and is incomplete. The sample holds nearly 80,000 clones, approximately 94% seen once. Unmatched junction bases numbered 8, after V lost 0 bases and J lost 5 bases. The CDR3 sequence is 17 residues long. CDR1 and CDR2 from the germline V gene are LGHNA and YNFKEQ. Blood got drawn at baseline, again on cycle 4 day 1, and then on cycle 7 day 1. The V call is TRBV4-2, the J call TRBJ2-5; 11 bases are a match to TRBD2. The sample consisted of CD4+ or CD8+ T cells sorted from blood, taken in a trial of the OX40 agonist ivuxolimab. This receptor was taken from an adult with an advanced solid tumor such as melanoma, head and neck, liver or kidney cancer. The CDR3 reads CASSQDWVAGGLETQYF. The CDR3, as DNA: TGTGCCAGCAGCCAAGATTGGGTAGCGGGAGGGTTGGAGACCCAGTACTTC.